Below, 22 T cell receptor beta chains from the same sample are listed, as sequenced in a study of cytomegalovirus exposure and HLA in healthy donors. The study ran its PCR with 60 Vbeta and 13 Jbeta primers. Data came from immunoSEQ multiplex PCR; TCRdb stores just in-frame clones and leaves some out. Among under 200,000 clones listed, about 78% were seen once. The specimen sequenced was PBMCs. The receptors here all came from a man aged 55 to 70 in good health and CMV-seronegative.

The chain joins TRBV7-9 to TRBJ1-2; TRBD1 is a possible D gene (5 bases). CDR1 and CDR2 from the germline V gene are SEHNR and FQNEAQ (reference sequence). This CDR3 has 15 amino acids. Trimming removed 0 bases from V and 6 bases from J, with 14 bases in between. The CDR3 nucleotides are TGTGCCAGCAGCTTAGCCAACTTGGGGGGTAATGGCTACACCTTC. Its translation is CASSLANLGGNGYTF.

The V call is TRBV27, the J call TRBJ2-5; the match to TRBD2 covers 11 bases. This CDR3 contains 15 residues. The germline CDR1 and CDR2 sequences are MNHEY and SMNVEV (reference sequence). The J segment lost 4 bases and the V segment lost 6 bases, leaving 7 bases of the junction unmatched. Written as DNA, the CDR3 is TGTGCCAGCAGCCCCGCCCTAGCGGGAGGAGAGACCCAGTACTTC. Its translation: CASSPALAGGETQYF.

The V call is TRBV11-2, the J call TRBJ2-7; D is perhaps TRBD1 (6 bases). Trimming stripped 6 bases from V and 6 bases from J, with 12 bases between. This CDR3 is built from 12 residues. Germline CDR1 is SGHAT and CDR2 is FQNNGV. The CDR3 loop is CASRQGMREQYF. The CDR3 nucleotides are TGTGCCAGCAGACAGGGTATGCGCGAGCAGTACTTC.

The rearrangement uses TRBV5-6 and TRBJ1-6; 7 nucleotides line up with TRBD1. Germline values: CDR1 SGHDT, CDR2 YYEEEE. This CDR3 contains 15 residues. J lost 6 bases, V lost 1 base, and 4 bases had no gene match. CDR3 bases: TGTGCCAGCAGCTTGTGGGGACAGAGTAATTCACCCCTCCACTTT. This gives the protein CASSLWGQSNSPLHF.

V is TRBV28 and J is TRBJ2-7, with D uncertain. The V end was cut by 4 bases, the J end by 0 bases, with 13 bases between. The CDR3 has 15 residues. CDR1 is MDHEN and CDR2 is SYDVKM in the germline V gene. The DNA for the CDR3 is TGTGCCAGCAGTTCCCCCCGACAATACTCCTACGAGCAGTACTTC. Its protein is CASSSPRQYSYEQYF.

The V gene is TRBV7-6, the J gene TRBJ2-2, with 11 bases lining up with TRBD2. The germline CDR1 and CDR2 sequences are SGHVS and FNYEAQ. The CDR3 is 17 residues long. J lost 0 bases, V lost 2 bases, and 2 bases had no gene match. As DNA, the CDR3 is TGTGCCAGCAGCTTATGGACTAGCGGGTCGAACACCGGGGAGCTGTTTTTT. Translation: CASSLWTSGSNTGELFF.

This clone was seen a handful of times. The V and J genes are TRBV14 and TRBJ1-3, with D uncertain. Trimming removed 0 bases at V and 5 bases at J, with 11 bases between. The germline V gene encodes CDR1 SGHDN and CDR2 FVKESK. This CDR3 region has 15 residues. In DNA, the CDR3 is TGTGCCAGCAGCCAAGACGGAGGGCGGCGAAACACCATATATTTT. Amino acids: CASSQDGGRRNTIYF.

The chain uses TRBV14 and TRBJ2-7; 7 bases are shared with TRBD1. V shed 1 base and J 9 bases; nucleotides not matched to a gene: 3. The CDR3 spans 12 residues. CDR1 and CDR2 (germline): SGHDN, FVKESK. CDR3 region: CASSQGDRVQYF. The DNA for the CDR3 is TGTGCCAGCAGCCAAGGAGACAGGGTGCAGTACTTC.

V is TRBV5-1 and J is TRBJ2-5; D is unresolved. Trimming took off 0 bases at V and 2 bases at J, with 8 bases between the two ends. The length of the CDR3 is 14 residues. Germline assignment: CDR1 SGHRS and CDR2 YFSETQ. DNA of the CDR3: TGCGCCAGCAGCTTGGATACTACACAAGAGACCCAGTACTTC. Residues: CASSLDTTQETQYF.

This clone was detected only a few times. The chain recombines TRBV7-3 with TRBJ2-1; 7 nucleotides align to TRBD2. The CDR3 loop spans 11 amino acids. V shed 5 bases and J 8 bases; nucleotides not matched to a gene: 0. Germline V CDR1 and CDR2: SGHTA, FQGTGA. The CDR3 DNA is TGTGCCAGCAGCCGGGGGGATGAGCAGTTCTTC. Protein product: CASSRGDEQFF. Full variable domain (remainder filled in from reference TRBV7-3 and TRBJ2-1): GAGVSQTPSNKVTEKGKYVELRCDPISGHTALYWYRQSLGQGPEFLIYFQGTGAADDSGLPNDRFFAVRPEGSVSTLKIQRTERGDSAVYLCASSRGDEQFFGPGTRLTVL.

The CDR3 protein is CASSLGTQGTQYF. For the CDR3, the DNA is TGTGCCAGCAGCTTAGGGACCCAGGGTACGCAGTATTTT. The chain carries TRBV7-8 and TRBJ2-3; tentative D call: TRBD1 (5 bases). The CDR3 extends over 13 amino acids. Trimming stripped 1 base from V and 8 bases from J, with 10 bases between. Germline-derived CDR1 and CDR2 are SGHVS and FQNEAQ.

This rearrangement joins TRBV18 to TRBJ2-1; 9 bases line up with TRBD1. CDR1 and CDR2 (germline): KGHSH, LQKENI. Trimming cost V 3 bases and J 10 bases; bases outside gene matches: 4. This CDR3 is 13 amino acids long. The CDR3 is CASSPGTGIEQFF. The CDR3 region has the DNA TGTGCCAGCTCACCCGGGACAGGGATAGAGCAGTTCTTC.

The chain uses TRBV10-1 and TRBJ1-1; the D gene is possibly TRBD1 (5 bases). Germline loops: CDR1 WNHNN, CDR2 SYGVQD (reference sequence). The CDR3 runs to 13 residues. The V end lost 6 bases, the J end lost 0 bases, and 8 bases lay between the germline ends. Here the CDR3 reads CASSLRVNTEAFF. The CDR3 nucleotides are TGCGCCAGCAGCCTCAGGGTGAACACTGAAGCTTTCTTT.

The chain is built from TRBV5-1 and TRBJ2-2; no clear D gene. The V end lost 0 bases, the J end lost 0 bases, and 15 bases lay between the germline ends. The germline V gene encodes CDR1 SGHRS and CDR2 YFSETQ. This CDR3 has 18 amino acids. DNA of the CDR3: TGCGCCAGCAGCTTGGCGGTTTTTCAGGTAGCGAACACCGGGGAGCTGTTTTTT. Translating it yields CASSLAVFQVANTGELFF.

This clone was seen only a few times. The chain combines TRBV30 with TRBJ1-1; 7 bases agree with TRBD1. Germline V gene sequence: CDR1 GTSNPN, CDR2 SVGIG (reference sequence). CDR3 length: 14 residues. V lost 2 bases to trimming and J lost 1 base; unmatched junction nucleotides: 4. Here the CDR3 DNA reads TGTGCCTGGAGTACCGGACAGGAGAACACTGAAGCTTTCTTT. Protein sequence: CAWSTGQENTEAFF.

The V call is TRBV6-1, the J call TRBJ1-4; 8 nucleotides line up with TRBD1. The germline V gene encodes CDR1 MNHNS and CDR2 SASEGT. The CDR3 consists of 18 residues. V lost 3 bases and J lost 7; bases outside the gene matches: 16. The chain's CDR3 is CASSDRTGRPRESEKLFF. The DNA for the CDR3 is TGTGCCAGCAGTGACAGGACAGGGCGACCTCGGGAAAGTGAAAAACTGTTTTTT.

The chain joins TRBV2 to TRBJ2-7, with a possible D match to TRBD2 (7 bases). Trimming took 1 base from V and 3 from J, leaving 13 bases between them. The CDR3 runs 15 residues. Germline V gene data show CDR1 as SNHLY and CDR2 as FYNNEI. CDR3 loop: CASSEEGGAYYEQYF. Written as DNA, the CDR3 is TGTGCCAGCAGTGAAGAAGGGGGGGCCTACTACGAGCAGTACTTC. Filled out from reference TRBV2 and TRBJ2-7, the complete variable domain reads EPEVTQTPSHQVTQMGQEVILRCVPISNHLYFYWYRQILGQKVEFLVSFYNNEISEKSEIFDDQFSVERPDGSNFTLKIRSTKLEDSAMYFCASSEEGGAYYEQYFGPGTRLTVT.

The chain uses TRBV5-1 and TRBJ2-3, with 7 bases identical to TRBD2. The ends lost 1 base at V and 6 bases at J; junction bases unmatched: 11. The CDR3 has 16 amino acids. Germline CDR1 SGHRS, CDR2 YFSETQ. CDR3 DNA sequence: TGCGCCAGCAGCTTGAGTGGACTAGGCTTCTCGGATACGCAGTATTTT. Translated, it gives CASSLSGLGFSDTQYF.

This clone appeared a single time. This rearrangement joins TRBV27 to TRBJ1-5; 8 bases line up with TRBD1. There are 16 residues in the CDR3. V lost 4 bases, J lost 1 base, and 6 bases stayed unmatched. Per germline, CDR1 MNHEY and CDR2 SMNVEV (reference sequence). DNA for the CDR3: TGTGCCAGCAGTTCCACAGGGGGTATCAGCAATCAGCCCCAGCATTTT. This sequence encodes CASSSTGGISNQPQHF.

This clone was observed a handful of times. This rearrangement joins TRBV7-8 to TRBJ2-2; D uncertain. V was cut by 5 bases and J by 6 bases, with 13 bases left in between. The CDR3 extends over 14 amino acids. Germline V CDR1 and CDR2: SGHVS, FQNEAQ. This chain's CDR3 is CASSTRSPAGELFF. Written as DNA, the CDR3 is TGTGCCAGCAGCACGCGGTCCCCGGCCGGGGAGCTGTTTTTT.

This clone has more than one count but fewer than ten. This chain joins TRBV12-5 and TRBJ1-2; no firm D call. Germline assignment: CDR1 LGHNT and CDR2 FRNRAP. The CDR3 length is 11 residues. Trimming left V 6 bases short and J 8 bases short, with 10 bases between. CDR3 protein: CASGSPVGYTF. As DNA, the CDR3 is TGTGCTAGTGGCTCTCCGGTGGGCTACACCTTC.

V is TRBV6-1 and J is TRBJ2-7, with unresolved D. Between the trimmed V and J ends, which lost 6 bases and 0 bases, there was a span of 9 bases. Per the germline V gene, CDR1 is MNHNS and CDR2 is SASEGT. The CDR3 has 13 residues. CDR3 in amino acids: CASRETPSYEQYF. For the CDR3, the DNA is TGTGCCAGCAGAGAGACTCCCTCCTACGAGCAGTACTTC.